This T cell receptor (beta chain) came from a study of T cells in Graves' hyperthyroidism and ophthalmopathy. A note on this clonotype: Its antigen is not known.

Study conclusions and caveats: Stable hyperthyroidism was separated from ophthalmopathy by a model based on 13 V-J features.

RNA transcripts were the template for amplifying TCR beta CDR3 regions. HTBI primers were used for first-round RT-PCR of the TCR CDR3. TCRdb independently ran MiXCR on the multiplex PCR reads; one entry per CDR3 protein. The repertoire holds about 210,000 distinct CDR3 sequences, with about a sixth as singletons. Absence of ophthalmopathy progression within 18 months defined stable Graves' hyperthyroidism. Orbital computed tomography and thyroid ultrasound, together with serum TRAb and thyroxine and clinical symptoms, were used for diagnoses. PBMCs came from around 10 ml fresh peripheral blood. The V segment lost 5 bases and the J segment 4 bases; nucleotides outside the gene matches: 3. The CDR3 is made up of 13 amino acids. Germline CDR1 is DFQATT and CDR2 is SNEGSKA (reference sequence).

Sequenced: blood. The clonotype originates from a middle-aged man with Graves' hyperthyroidism. The chain couples TRBV20-1 to TRBJ1-1, with 11 nucleotides matching TRBD1. The DNA for the CDR3 is TGCAGTGCTGGGGGACAGGGGGTCACTGAAGCTTTCTTT. Its protein is CSAGGQGVTEAFF.